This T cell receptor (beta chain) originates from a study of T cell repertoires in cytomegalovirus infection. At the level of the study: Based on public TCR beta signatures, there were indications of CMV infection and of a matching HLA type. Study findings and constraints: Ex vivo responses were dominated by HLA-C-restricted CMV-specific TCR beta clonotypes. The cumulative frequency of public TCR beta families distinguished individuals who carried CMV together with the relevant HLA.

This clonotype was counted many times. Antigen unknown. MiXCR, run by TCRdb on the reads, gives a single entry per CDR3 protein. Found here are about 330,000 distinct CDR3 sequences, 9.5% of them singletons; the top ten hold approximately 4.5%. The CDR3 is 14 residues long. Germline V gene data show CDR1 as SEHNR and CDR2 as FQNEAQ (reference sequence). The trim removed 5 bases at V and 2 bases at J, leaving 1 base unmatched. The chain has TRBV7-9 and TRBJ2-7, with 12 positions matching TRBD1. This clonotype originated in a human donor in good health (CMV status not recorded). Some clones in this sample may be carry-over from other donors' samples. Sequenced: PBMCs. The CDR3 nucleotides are TGTGCCAGCAGCCGGGACAGGGGGCCCTACGAGCAGTACTTC. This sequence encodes CASSRDRGPYEQYF.